This paragraph reports one T cell receptor (beta chain). Its antigen is still unknown. The data are from a study of T cell responses to AZD1222 COVID-19 vaccine. The overall study: The study pooled second doses at about 4 or about 12 weeks.

Whole-study results and caveats: Sampling that yielded the repertoires occurred only after the peak T cell response. Donors were mostly white British, more females; clonal diversity possibly underestimated. Targets within unmutated variant regions were reportedly found for nearly half of spike-specific TCRs.

Measured with immunoSEQ multiplex PCR; TCRdb has only the in-frame clones, and not every one. The sample shows about 100,000 clones, approximately 91% of them seen only once. The CDR3 length is 11 residues. In germline, CDR1 is MNHEY, CDR2 SVGAGI. Trimming pared 8 bases from V and 15 bases from J, leaving 14 bases between. The origin of this receptor is an adult in good health. This rearrangement joins TRBV6-5 to TRBJ1-6; D may be TRBD1 (5 bases). Sequenced here: peripheral blood, sampled on day 0 of AZD1222 vaccination. The CDR3 sequence is CASLGTLGLHF. CDR3 bases: TGTGCCAGCCTCGGGACCCTCGGCCTCCACTTT.